This T cell receptor beta chain is drawn from a study of PD-L1 blockade in urothelial cancer. At the level of the study: The number of prior chemotherapy regimens per patient was 0 to 3. A median of 141,255 T cells was found in the blood samples.

Method: immunoSEQ multiplex PCR; TCRdb's copy keeps in-frame clones and lacks some. Of fewer than 90,000 clones in the sample, approximately 90% were seen once. Time point denoted: peripheral blood 6 weeks after treatment start. All patients carried locally advanced or metastatic urothelial carcinoma. This TCR was recovered from a woman aged 80 or over with urothelial cancer. This material consisted of PBMCs, taken around atezolizumab (anti-PD-L1) treatment.

The CDR3 is CASSGPGQANQPQHF. CDR3 DNA sequence: TGCGCCAGCAGTGGTCCGGGACAGGCGAATCAGCCCCAGCATTTT. V gene TRBV10-1 combines with J gene TRBJ1-5, with 8 bases lining up with TRBD1. Germline V gene data show CDR1 as WNHNN and CDR2 as SYGVQD (reference sequence). CDR3 length: 15 residues. V lost 4 bases, J lost 4 bases, and 6 bases stayed unmatched.